A single T cell receptor beta chain is shown here with its context. The antigen remains undetermined. CDR3 length equals 12 residues. Per germline, CDR1 KGHSH and CDR2 LQKENI. Trimming took 6 bases from V and 10 from J; bases not matched to a gene: 8. This record belongs to a study of shared clonotypes between healthy human individuals. Notes on the study in general: Large sequencing depth failed to make sorted-subset sequencing complete, rarefaction showed. Among non-shared clonotypes, generation probabilities were lower than among those shared by all four donors.

Clones were sequenced by immunoSEQ multiplex PCR, and TCRdb holds only the in-frame ones, with some missing. In the table there are about 680,000 clones, 72% of which are singletons. There were no recent acute infections or vaccinations among the donors, who were healthy HIV-negative adults. The TCR was taken from a woman aged 25-40 years in good health. V gene TRBV18 combines with J gene TRBJ1-1, with 7 bases lining up with TRBD1. Input material: memory CD4+ T cells sorted from blood. The sample's subset: CD45RA-negative fraction. CDR3 bases: TGTGCCAGCTCGCCGACAGGGTCCTCAGCTTTCTTT. Translating it yields CASSPTGSSAFF.